The source of this T cell receptor beta chain is a study of OX40 agonist ivuxolimab in advanced cancers. About the research overall: The patients got ivuxolimab, which is an agonistic anti-OX40 (CD134) antibody. Age averaged around 60 years (range about 20 to 80), and approximately 80% were male.

The timepoints at which blood was sampled were baseline, cycle 4 day 1, and cycle 7 day 1. Trimming pared 1 base from V and 6 bases from J, leaving 13 bases between. This CDR3 region has 15 residues. Germline CDR1 reads MNHNS; CDR2 reads SASEGT. Notes on the study in general: In the 0.1 to 3.0 mg/kg range, CD4+ and CD8+ blood T cells had expanded clonally by week 6.

Assay: immunoSEQ multiplex PCR; the TCRdb copy retains only in-frame clones and omits some. The sample yields 30,000 to 40,000 clones, about 82% seen once. Note on this clone: Its antigen is still unknown.

The sequences come from CD4+ or CD8+ T cells sorted from blood, collected in a trial of the OX40 agonist ivuxolimab. The origin of this receptor is an adult with an advanced solid tumor such as melanoma, head and neck, liver or kidney cancer. The genes are TRBV6-1 and TRBJ2-1, with D perhaps matching TRBD1 (6 bases). The CDR3 reads CASSEGQVRGNEQFF. CDR3 nucleotide sequence: TGTGCCAGCAGTGAAGGACAGGTTCGGGGCAATGAGCAGTTCTTC.